This entry lists 25 T cell receptor beta chains sequenced from one sample in a study of OX40 agonist ivuxolimab in advanced cancers. Here immunoSEQ multiplex PCR was the method, and the copy in TCRdb shows in-frame clones only, minus some. This table has tens of thousands of clones, 88% appearing once. Sequencing used CD4+ or CD8+ T cells sorted from blood, obtained in a trial of the OX40 agonist ivuxolimab. The origin of the receptors is an adult with an advanced solid tumor such as melanoma, head and neck, liver or kidney cancer.

This chain uses TRBV5-1 with TRBJ2-3; D is uncertain. CDR1 and CDR2 (germline): SGHRS, YFSETQ. The ends were cut back, 2 bases at V and 1 base at J, with 8 bases in the middle. This CDR3 comprises 14 residues. The CDR3 spells CASSLFAGTDTQYF. DNA of the CDR3: TGCGCCAGCAGCTTATTTGCCGGCACAGATACGCAGTATTTT.

The chain joins TRBV25-1 to TRBJ1-3, with D unclear. CDR1 is MGHDK, CDR2 SYGVNS, per germline. V dropped 4 bases and J dropped 2 bases, with 12 bases sitting between them. This CDR3 spans 15 amino acids. In DNA form, the CDR3 reads TGTGCCAGCAGTGCGAGCGGAAGGGCTGGAAACACCATATATTTT. Translation gives CASSASGRAGNTIYF.

The chain links TRBV9 to TRBJ2-6; no firm D call. The CDR3 covers 15 residues. Trimming left V 0 bases short and J 2 bases short, with 6 bases between. The V gene's germline CDR1 is SGDLS and CDR2 YYNGEE. The CDR3 here is CASSVGQAGANVLTF. For the CDR3, the DNA is TGTGCCAGCAGCGTAGGGCAGGCTGGGGCCAACGTCCTGACTTTC.

The CDR3 sequence: CASSLARAPGTGYTF. In nucleotides, the CDR3 is TGTGCCAGCAGCTTAGCGCGGGCTCCTGGTACGGGCTACACCTTC. The chain has TRBV7-2 and TRBJ1-2; D is undetermined. CDR1 and CDR2 (germline): SGHTA, FQGNSA. There are 15 residues in the CDR3. Trimming took 0 bases from V and 8 from J, leaving 16 bases between them.

This clone was detected only a few times. The rearrangement links TRBV7-6 to TRBJ1-4, with no clear D. Germline lookup yields CDR1 SGHVS and CDR2 FNYEAQ. Trimming took 5 bases from V and 5 from J, leaving 12 bases between them. The CDR3 consists of 14 residues. CDR3 sequence: CASSRTGRNEKLFF. The CDR3 DNA sequence: TGTGCCAGCAGCAGGACGGGGAGGAATGAAAAACTGTTTTTT.

This chain joins TRBV29-1 and TRBJ2-3; no reliable D call. Trimming took off 5 bases at V and 0 bases at J, with 9 bases between the two ends. The CDR3 spans 13 residues. Germline V gene sequence: CDR1 SQVTM, CDR2 ANQGSEA. CDR3 DNA sequence: TGCAGCGTTCGAGTGGGAAGCACAGATACGCAGTATTTT. It codes for CSVRVGSTDTQYF.

The chain couples TRBV18 to TRBJ2-5, with unresolved D. This CDR3 has 14 residues. Deletions cut 0 bases from V and 2 bases from J, with 7 bases between. Germline-derived CDR1 and CDR2 are KGHSH and LQKENI. This chain's CDR3 is CASSPPSFQETQYF. CDR3 DNA sequence: TGTGCCAGCTCACCACCCTCATTTCAAGAGACCCAGTACTTC.

The chain joins TRBV6-1 to TRBJ2-2; D not certain. V was trimmed by 4 bases and J by 1 base, leaving 7 bases between them. The CDR3 covers 14 residues. The V gene's germline CDR1 is MNHNS and CDR2 SASEGT. Here the CDR3 reads CASSASLNTGELFF. In DNA form, the CDR3 reads TGTGCCAGCAGTGCCAGTCTGAACACCGGGGAGCTGTTTTTT.

The chain recombines TRBV7-9 with TRBJ1-2; 7 bases are shared with TRBD1. This CDR3 has 15 amino acids. The germline CDR1 and CDR2 sequences are SEHNR and FQNEAQ (reference sequence). V lost 4 bases, J lost 4 bases, and 9 bases stayed unmatched. CDR3 in DNA: TGTGCCAGCAGCTCCCCAAGACAGGGCGGCTATGGCTACACCTTC. It codes for CASSSPRQGGYGYTF.

The V and J genes are TRBV5-4 and TRBJ2-7; 7 positions match TRBD2. The V and J ends lost 3 bases and 7 bases, in that order; junction bases with no gene match: 1. CDR1 SGHNT and CDR2 YYREEE come from the germline V gene (reference sequence). This CDR3 has 11 residues. In nucleotides, the CDR3 is TGTGCCAGCAGCTCCGGGGGGGAGCAGTACTTC. Its translation: CASSSGGEQYF.

The chain employs TRBV5-6 and TRBJ2-7; 8 nucleotides line up with TRBD1. CDR3 length: 14 amino acids. Germline assignment: CDR1 SGHDT and CDR2 YYEEEE. With V trimmed by 2 bases and J by 0 bases, 1 base remained unmatched. CDR3 DNA sequence: TGTGCCAGCAGCTTCGACAGGGGCTCCTACGAGCAGTACTTC. Translation: CASSFDRGSYEQYF.

The chain uses TRBV12-5 and TRBJ2-5, with a tentative D call TRBD1 (7 bases). The CDR3 totals 20 residues. Trimming removed 0 bases from V and 5 bases from J, with 28 bases in between. Germline assignment: CDR1 LGHNT and CDR2 FRNRAP. In DNA form, the CDR3 reads TGTGCTAGTGGTTTGGTCAACCAGGTTGTGAATCAGGGGGGTTACGAGACCCAGTACTTC. Translated: CASGLVNQVVNQGGYETQYF. Supplemented by reference TRBV12-5 and TRBJ2-5, the full variable domain reads DARVTQTPRHKVTEMGQEVTMRCQPILGHNTVFWYRQTMMQGLELLAYFRNRAPLDDSGMPKDRFSAEMPDATLATLKIQPSEPRDSAVYFCASGLVNQVVNQGGYETQYFGPGTRLLVL.

The chain recombines TRBV7-2 with TRBJ1-5; D remains unclear. CDR1 is SGHTA and CDR2 is FQGNSA in the germline V gene. V lost 7 bases, J lost 0 bases, and 16 bases lay in between. The CDR3 covers 16 residues. This chain's CDR3 is CASTLSSGYSNQPQHF. For the CDR3, the DNA is TGTGCCAGCACCCTATCTTCGGGGTATAGCAATCAGCCCCAGCATTTT.

The V gene is TRBV18, the J gene TRBJ2-7; D is possibly TRBD1 or TRBD2 (5 bases each). The V end lost 3 bases, the J end lost 3 bases, and 15 bases lay between the germline ends. Looked up from germline, CDR1 is KGHSH and CDR2 is LQKENI. This CDR3 has 15 amino acids. The CDR3 region is CASSPGSGLLYEQYF. The CDR3 DNA is TGTGCCAGCTCACCTGGGTCGGGGCTACTCTACGAGCAGTACTTC.

This clone was seen once. The chain employs TRBV2 and TRBJ1-6; 9 bases align to TRBD1. V lost 3 bases to trimming and J lost 6 bases; unmatched junction nucleotides: 3. Germline lookup yields CDR1 SNHLY and CDR2 FYNNEI. The CDR3 sequence is 15 residues long. CDR3 sequence: CASSEMTGGNSPLHF. For the CDR3, the DNA is TGTGCCAGCAGTGAGATGACAGGGGGTAATTCACCCCTCCACTTT.

V and J are TRBV7-9 and TRBJ1-3; possible D gene TRBD1, 5 bases. V was trimmed by 7 bases and J by 0 bases, leaving 13 bases between them. Germline V gene lookup returns CDR1 SEHNR and CDR2 FQNEAQ (reference sequence). The CDR3 totals 15 residues. The chain's CDR3 is CASTLGVSSGNTIYF. The CDR3 DNA reads as TGTGCCAGCACCCTAGGGGTTAGCTCTGGAAACACCATATATTTT.

The V gene is TRBV7-2, the J gene TRBJ2-1; 7 bases line up with TRBD2. The junction had 16 bases not matched to a gene; V was cut back by 5 bases and J by 6 bases. The length of the CDR3 is 17 residues. Germline V gene data show CDR1 as SGHTA and CDR2 as FQGNSA. This CDR3 reads CASSPNSERDRLNEQFF. The CDR3 bases are TGTGCCAGCAGCCCGAACTCTGAGCGGGATAGACTCAATGAGCAGTTCTTC.

Here the CDR3 DNA reads TGTGCCAGCAGCTTGGGACAGGGAGGTTCACCCCTCCACTTT. It is translated as CASSLGQGGSPLHF. The V and J genes are TRBV7-9 and TRBJ1-6; 9 positions agree with TRBD1. CDR1 and CDR2 from the germline V gene are SEHNR and FQNEAQ (reference sequence). V trimming: 3 bases; J trimming: 9 bases; junction bases outside the gene matches: 3. The CDR3 consists of 14 residues.

The genes are TRBV7-6 and TRBJ2-7; 13 nucleotides match TRBD2. The germline CDR1 and CDR2 sequences are SGHVS and FNYEAQ. CDR3 size: 17 residues. V dropped 6 bases and J dropped 4; count of bases not matched to a gene: 12. CDR3 residues: CASSQSLGTSGVYEQYF. The CDR3 nucleotides read TGTGCCAGCAGTCAATCCCTCGGGACTAGCGGGGTTTACGAGCAGTACTTC.

This clone has more than one count but fewer than ten. The V call is TRBV30, the J call TRBJ1-1; TRBD1 is a possible D gene (5 bases). This CDR3 spans 14 amino acids. The V end lost 3 bases, the J end lost 4 bases, and 15 bases lay between the germline ends. Germline V gene sequence: CDR1 GTSNPN, CDR2 SVGIG (reference sequence). As DNA, the CDR3 is TGTGCCTGGAGCAAGGGAACAGGCCGCACTGAAGCTTTCTTT. This encodes CAWSKGTGRTEAFF.

The genes are TRBV5-1 and TRBJ2-3; a weak D match, TRBD1 (6 bases). The CDR3 is made up of 16 amino acids. CDR1 and CDR2 (germline): SGHRS, YFSETQ. V gave up 2 bases and J gave up 4 bases, with 17 bases separating them. CDR3 coding DNA: TGCGCCAGCAGCTTCGGTGGGGCAGGGGCGGCAGATACGCAGTATTTT. Translated, it gives CASSFGGAGAADTQYF.

The rearrangement links TRBV27 to TRBJ2-1; the D gene is possibly TRBD1 (5 bases). Deletions cut 5 bases from V and 1 base from J, with 9 bases between. The length of the CDR3 is 14 residues. The V gene's germline CDR1 is MNHEY and CDR2 SMNVEV (reference sequence). Here the CDR3 reads CASSARVSYNEQFF. CDR3 sequence (DNA): TGTGCCAGCAGTGCCAGGGTGTCCTACAATGAGCAGTTCTTC.

This clone appeared a few times. This rearrangement joins TRBV11-3 to TRBJ2-2, with 8 bases lining up with TRBD2. Germline CDR1 SGHNT, CDR2 YENEEA. The CDR3 is 17 residues long. J was trimmed by 5 bases and V by 2 bases; bases with no gene match: 10. The CDR3 nucleotides are TGTGCCAGCAGCTTAAGTTACAGCGGGAGTGATACCGGGGAGCTGTTTTTT. The encoded protein is CASSLSYSGSDTGELFF. Full variable domain (rest looked up from reference TRBV11-3 and TRBJ2-2): EAGVVQSPRYKIIEKKQPVAFWCNPISGHNTLYWYLQNLGQGPELLIRYENEEAVDDSQLPKDRFSAERLKGVDSTLKIQPAELGDSAVYLCASSLSYSGSDTGELFFGEGSRLTVL.

The chain has TRBV18 and TRBJ1-2; D gene unclear. In germline, CDR1 is KGHSH, CDR2 LQKENI. CDR3 length: 15 amino acids. Trimming shortened V by 4 bases and J by 3 bases, and 15 bases separated the two germline ends. Written as DNA, the CDR3 is TGTGCCAGCTCACTAATGACGGACGGCCACTATGGCTACACCTTC. It is translated as CASSLMTDGHYGYTF.

The chain is built from TRBV6-1 and TRBJ2-2; the match to TRBD1 covers 8 bases. This CDR3 has 15 amino acids. From germline, CDR1 is MNHNS and CDR2 SASEGT. V shed 6 bases and J 0 bases; nucleotides not matched to a gene: 3. The CDR3 reads CASRTGDANTGELFF. The CDR3, as DNA: TGTGCCAGCAGGACAGGGGACGCGAACACCGGGGAGCTGTTTTTT.